The 30 T cell receptor beta chains below come from one sample, sequenced in a study of blood T cell repertoires in COVID-19. TCRdb's table, derived via immunoSEQ multiplex PCR, lists solely in-frame clones and lacks some. The sample shows nearly 200,000 clones, about 86% of them seen only once. The sequencing input was PBMCs or T cells enriched from blood (not recorded which). The receptor source for this set is a man aged 35 to 55 who had recovered from COVID-19.

The chain employs TRBV7-9 and TRBJ1-2; perhaps TRBD1 as D (5 bases). The CDR3 loop spans 13 amino acids. The V end lost 3 bases, the J end lost 12 bases, and 17 bases lay between the germline ends. Germline CDR1 reads SEHNR; CDR2 reads FQNEAQ (reference sequence). CDR3: CASSLDTKPSHTF. The CDR3 DNA reads as TGTGCCAGCAGCTTGGACACAAAACCAAGCCACACCTTC. Combining the CDR3 with reference TRBV7-9 and TRBJ1-2 gives the whole variable domain DTGVSQNPRHKITKRGQNVTFRCDPISEHNRLYWYRQTLGQGPEFLTYFQNEAQLEKSRLLSDRFSAERPKGSFSTLEIQRTEQGDSAMYLCASSLDTKPSHTFGSGTRLTVV.

This clone was seen just once. The rearrangement joins TRBV19 to TRBJ2-7; TRBD1 agrees at 7 bases. From germline, CDR1 is LNHDA and CDR2 SQIVND (reference sequence). V shed 10 bases and J 4 bases; nucleotides not matched to a gene: 10. The CDR3 consists of 13 residues. In nucleotides, the CDR3 is TGTGCCACCTCCGGGACAGTTAGGTACGAGCAGTACTTC. Protein product: CATSGTVRYEQYF.

The chain employs TRBV6-6 and TRBJ2-7; the match to TRBD1 covers 7 bases. The V gene's germline CDR1 is MNHNY and CDR2 SVGAGI (reference sequence). The CDR3 totals 14 residues. J was trimmed by 6 bases and V by 4 bases; bases with no gene match: 9. The CDR3 reads CASSLVNRGVEQYF. The CDR3 DNA follows: TGTGCCAGCAGTTTAGTTAACAGGGGAGTCGAGCAGTACTTC.

The CDR3 here is CASSQGRVQPQHF. CDR3 DNA sequence: TGCGCCAGCAGCCAAGGCAGGGTTCAGCCCCAGCATTTT. The chain carries TRBV4-1 and TRBJ1-5; possible D gene TRBD1, 5 bases. CDR1 is MGHRA, CDR2 YSYEKL, per germline. Deletions cut 1 base from V and 6 bases from J, with 7 bases between. The CDR3 is made up of 13 amino acids.

The chain couples TRBV2 to TRBJ2-7, with 9 bases matching TRBD1. The CDR3 is 15 residues long. Trimming cost V 4 bases and J 5 bases; bases outside gene matches: 9. Germline values: CDR1 SNHLY, CDR2 FYNNEI. CDR3 residues: CASSVSGTGFDEQYF. The DNA for the CDR3 is TGTGCCAGCAGTGTCAGCGGGACAGGGTTCGACGAGCAGTACTTC.

The rearrangement joins TRBV7-3 to TRBJ2-7, with D possibly being TRBD2 (7 bases). CDR3 size: 16 residues. Trimming removed 1 base at V and 2 bases at J, with 15 bases between. In germline, CDR1 is SGHTA, CDR2 FQGTGA. For the CDR3, the DNA is TGTGCCAGCAGCTTAAGGGGAGGGGGAGGGACCTACGAGCAGTACTTC. Its translation is CASSLRGGGGTYEQYF.

This chain connects TRBV28 to TRBJ1-6; TRBD1 aligns across 8 bases. Germline CDR1 reads MDHEN; CDR2 reads SYDVKM. The CDR3 length is 16 residues. With V trimmed by 3 bases and J by 13 bases, 14 bases remained unmatched. The CDR3, as DNA: TGTGCCAGCAGTTTGAGGACAGGGCCCGGTGTGGGGCCCCTCCACTTT. It encodes CASSLRTGPGVGPLHF.

The chain joins TRBV5-1 to TRBJ2-7, with 8 positions matching TRBD1. With V trimmed by 4 bases and J by 4 bases, 7 bases remained unmatched. Germline values: CDR1 SGHRS, CDR2 YFSETQ. The CDR3 totals 14 residues. CDR3 sequence: CASSHGQGRYEQYF. The CDR3 DNA reads TGCGCCAGCAGCCATGGACAGGGAAGGTACGAGCAGTACTTC.

The chain couples TRBV9 to TRBJ2-1; 7 bases align to TRBD1. V trimming: 1 base; J trimming: 7 bases; junction bases outside the gene matches: 5. Germline V lookup: CDR1 SGDLS, CDR2 YYNGEE. The CDR3 length is 14 residues. The CDR3 reads CASSVPTGRNEQFF. The DNA for the CDR3 is TGTGCCAGCAGCGTACCGACAGGGAGAAATGAGCAGTTCTTC.

This clone occurred a few times. The chain uses TRBV11-2 and TRBJ1-2; 7 nucleotides line up with TRBD1. The V gene's germline CDR1 is SGHAT and CDR2 FQNNGV. The trim removed 5 bases at V and 3 bases at J, leaving 12 bases unmatched. This CDR3 is 16 amino acids long. The CDR3 here is CASSEGAGGGYYGYTF. CDR3 nucleotides: TGTGCCAGCAGCGAAGGGGCAGGGGGAGGTTACTATGGCTACACCTTC. The whole variable domain, remainder taken from reference TRBV11-2 and TRBJ1-2, is EAGVAQSPRYKIIEKRQSVAFWCNPISGHATLYWYQQILGQGPKLLIQFQNNGVVDDSQLPKDRFSAERLKGVDSTLKIQPAKLEDSAVYLCASSEGAGGGYYGYTFGSGTRLTVV.

CDR3 sequence: CASSVGLTPSLHEQYF. CDR3 nucleotide sequence: TGTGCCAGCAGCGTAGGTCTCACACCCTCCCTGCACGAGCAGTACTTC. The rearrangement uses TRBV9 and TRBJ2-7; D not resolved. The germline CDR1 and CDR2 sequences are SGDLS and YYNGEE. The CDR3 spans 16 residues. Trimming removed 0 bases at V and 5 bases at J, with 18 bases between.

In this sample, this clone turned up once. The rearrangement joins TRBV14 to TRBJ2-5; 10 bases are shared with TRBD1. The V and J ends lost 5 bases and 5 bases, in that order; junction bases with no gene match: 11. Germline V gene data show CDR1 as SGHDN and CDR2 as FVKESK. This CDR3 comprises 16 residues. This chain's CDR3 is CASSTWTGGLKETQYF. For the CDR3, the DNA is TGTGCCAGCAGCACATGGACAGGGGGATTGAAGGAGACCCAGTACTTC.

The chain has TRBV29-1 and TRBJ2-3; D may be TRBD2 (5 bases). Germline assignment: CDR1 SQVTM and CDR2 ANQGSEA. V shed 4 bases and J shed 0 bases, with 14 bases lying between them. This CDR3 is 15 amino acids long. The CDR3 loop reads CSVARTAASTDTQYF. CDR3 coding DNA: TGCAGCGTTGCCCGGACTGCAGCTAGCACAGATACGCAGTATTTT.

The chain employs TRBV11-3 and TRBJ2-2; possible D gene TRBD1, 5 bases. The V end was cut by 5 bases, the J end by 3 bases, with 13 bases between. The CDR3 spans 15 residues. Looked up from germline, CDR1 is SGHNT and CDR2 is YENEEA. CDR3 sequence: CASSPTGYDTGELFF. The CDR3 bases are TGTGCCAGCAGCCCTACAGGTTATGACACCGGGGAGCTGTTTTTT.

Here the CDR3 DNA reads TGTGCCAGCAGCGTGTACGGGGAAGCGTATGGCTACACCTTC. Encoded protein: CASSVYGEAYGYTF. The V and J genes are TRBV9 and TRBJ1-2; D is ambiguous. The CDR3 has 14 amino acids. Per germline, CDR1 SGDLS and CDR2 YYNGEE. V lost 2 bases and J 5 bases, leaving 13 bases between the germline ends.

This clone was counted only a few times. The chain combines TRBV15 with TRBJ2-7; D ambiguous. Germline V gene sequence: CDR1 LNHNV, CDR2 YYDKDF (reference sequence). V was clipped by 4 bases and J by 3 bases, with 7 bases between them. The CDR3 is 12 amino acids. This chain's CDR3 is CATSKTFYEQYF. The CDR3 coding sequence is TGTGCCACCAGCAAAACATTCTACGAGCAGTACTTC.

The sample holds one count of this clone. The V call is TRBV30, the J call TRBJ1-2; no definite D call. This CDR3 comprises 14 residues. CDR1 and CDR2 (germline): GTSNPN, SVGIG (reference sequence). Trimming pared 3 bases from V and 3 bases from J, leaving 14 bases between. CDR3 sequence reads: CAWRVFPPDYGYTF. The CDR3 bases are TGTGCCTGGAGGGTCTTTCCTCCAGACTATGGCTACACCTTC.

The V and J genes are TRBV5-1 and TRBJ1-1; D not certain. The V gene's germline CDR1 is SGHRS and CDR2 YFSETQ. The CDR3 consists of 13 residues. The V end was cut by 4 bases, the J end by 1 base, with 8 bases between. The CDR3 region is CASSPNRNTEAFF. CDR3 nucleotide sequence: TGCGCCAGCAGCCCGAACAGGAACACTGAAGCTTTCTTT. Complete variable domain (other parts from reference TRBV5-1 and TRBJ1-1): KAGVTQTPRYLIKTRGQQVTLSCSPISGHRSVSWYQQTPGQGLQFLFEYFSETQRNKGNFPGRFSGRQFSNSRSEMNVSTLELGDSALYLCASSPNRNTEAFFGQGTRLTVV.

The rearrangement links TRBV28 to TRBJ1-1, with D hard to call. The CDR3 extends over 15 amino acids. The ends were cut back, 2 bases at V and 1 base at J, with 11 bases in the middle. Germline V lookup: CDR1 MDHEN, CDR2 SYDVKM. The CDR3 DNA is TGTGCCAGCAGTTTACCCCTAGGTGCGAACACTGAAGCTTTCTTT. Translated, it gives CASSLPLGANTEAFF.

The CDR3 spells CASSPGGGGSPLHF. The CDR3 nucleotides read TGTGCCAGCAGTCCCGGGGGGGGAGGATCACCCCTCCACTTT. This chain links TRBV6-2 or TRBV6-3 with TRBJ1-6; possible D gene TRBD1, 5 bases. The CDR3 is 14 residues long. Per the germline V gene, CDR1 is MNHEY and CDR2 is SVGEGT. Between the trimmed V and J ends, which lost 5 bases and 10 bases, there was a span of 15 bases.

In this sample, this clone turned up once. This sequence joins TRBV5-1 and TRBJ1-1, with 8 bases fitting TRBD1. CDR1 and CDR2 from the germline V gene are SGHRS and YFSETQ. The ends lost 0 bases at V and 4 bases at J; junction bases unmatched: 5. This CDR3 contains 15 residues. The CDR3 here is CASSLAQGAITEAFF. CDR3 DNA: TGCGCCAGCAGCTTGGCCCAGGGGGCAATCACTGAAGCTTTCTTT.

The V and J genes are TRBV12-3 or TRBV12-4 and TRBJ1-5, with 7 bases that match TRBD1. The length of the CDR3 is 12 residues. Germline trimming cut 3 bases from V and 7 bases from J; bases unmatched to any gene: 0. CDR3 coding DNA: TGTGCCAGCAGTTTGGACAGGCAGCCCCAGCATTTT. It specifies CASSLDRQPQHF.

The CDR3 DNA sequence: TGTGCCAGCAGCCCTCTCGACAGAGATCAAGAGACCCAGTACTTC. Amino acid sequence: CASSPLDRDQETQYF. The V gene is TRBV28, the J gene TRBJ2-5; D might be TRBD1 (5 bases). The CDR3 has 15 amino acids. Trimming removed 6 bases at V and 2 bases at J, with 16 bases between. Germline V gene sequence: CDR1 MDHEN, CDR2 SYDVKM.

The table lists this clone with a few counts. The chain has TRBV4-3 and TRBJ1-1, with TRBD1 as a possible D gene (6 bases). Germline-derived CDR1 and CDR2 are LGHNA and YSLEER. The CDR3 is 14 residues long. Trimming stripped 1 base from V and 4 bases from J, with 10 bases between. CDR3 sequence: CASSQGTGTTEAFF. The CDR3 DNA reads TGCGCCAGCAGCCAAGGAACAGGGACCACTGAAGCTTTCTTT.

The chain joins TRBV7-9 to TRBJ2-7; D gene ambiguous. V shed 5 bases and J shed 1 base, with 9 bases lying between them. In germline, CDR1 is SEHNR, CDR2 FQNEAQ (reference sequence). The CDR3 runs to 13 residues. The CDR3 spells CASSPSVSYEQYF. The DNA for the CDR3 is TGTGCCAGCAGCCCTTCAGTATCCTACGAGCAGTACTTC.

This chain links TRBV27 with TRBJ1-3; TRBD1 matches at 7 bases. The CDR3 is 15 residues long. Trimming at V came to 5 bases and at J to 1 base, leaving 5 bases not matched to a gene. Germline V gene sequence: CDR1 MNHEY, CDR2 SMNVEV (reference sequence). The CDR3 region is CASSKGGRSGNTIYF. CDR3 coding DNA: TGTGCCAGCAGTAAAGGGGGCAGGTCTGGAAACACCATATATTTT.

V and J are TRBV6-7 and TRBJ2-1; D is possibly TRBD2 (5 bases). TRBV6-7 is known as an ORF, though its function is uncertain. The CDR3 sequence is 15 residues long. Trimming shortened V by 7 bases and J by 2 bases, and 15 bases separated the two germline ends. CDR3 DNA sequence: TGTGCCAGCACCTCCCGGGGAGAGACCTACAATGAGCAGTTCTTC. It encodes CASTSRGETYNEQFF.

This rearrangement joins TRBV4-1 to TRBJ1-1; no reliable D call. The CDR3 consists of 16 residues. The V gene lost 1 base and the J gene lost 3 bases, with 15 bases spanning the gap. CDR1 is MGHRA, CDR2 YSYEKL, per germline. The CDR3 spells CASSQAPLAGDTEAFF. The CDR3 DNA reads as TGCGCCAGCAGCCAAGCCCCCCTCGCGGGAGACACTGAAGCTTTCTTT.

This clone was seen more than once but under ten times. Here the CDR3 DNA reads TGCGCCAGCAGCCAAGATTTGTCTGGGGCGGGAAGCTCTGGAAACACCATATATTTT. Translated: CASSQDLSGAGSSGNTIYF. J is TRBJ1-3 and V is TRBV4-1, with a tentative D call TRBD1 (5 bases). This CDR3 has 19 residues. The germline gives CDR1 MGHRA, CDR2 YSYEKL. V was trimmed by 0 bases and J by 0 bases, leaving 18 bases between them.

This rearrangement joins TRBV4-2 to TRBJ2-5, with D hard to call. Trimming left V 0 bases short and J 4 bases short, with 18 bases between. The CDR3 covers 17 residues. CDR1 LGHNA and CDR2 YNFKEQ come from the germline V gene. The CDR3 region is CASSQDQAALALETQYF. The CDR3 nucleotides are TGTGCCAGCAGCCAAGATCAGGCTGCACTTGCCCTAGAGACCCAGTACTTC.